Below are 3 T cell receptor beta chains sequenced from a single sample in a study of T cells in narcolepsy. Sequenced by immunoSEQ multiplex PCR; TCRdb stores in-frame clones only, minus some. Of about 31,000 clones in the sample, more than 70% are singletons; the top ten hold 1.2%. Sequenced material: CD45RA- memory CD4+ T cells from PBMCs. These receptors originate from a human donor with narcolepsy.

V is TRBV5-1 and J is TRBJ2-7; D uncertain. Trimming cost V 9 bases and J 0 bases, with 19 bases left between them. The CDR3 is 15 residues long. The germline gives CDR1 SGHRS, CDR2 YFSETQ. CDR3 nucleotide sequence: TGCGCCATCCACGTTATAAGAGCCGCCTCCTACGAGCAGTACTTC. Encoded protein: CAIHVIRAASYEQYF.

This chain connects TRBV10-3 to TRBJ2-2; D assignment may be TRBD1 or TRBD2 (5 bases each). V was shortened by 10 bases and J by 2 bases, with 11 bases between the two germline ends. The CDR3 is made up of 13 amino acids. Germline V gene data show CDR1 as ENHRY and CDR2 as SYGVKD. The CDR3 region has the DNA TGTGCCACGGGGACCGTCAACACCGGGGAGCTGTTTTTT. Residues: CATGTVNTGELFF.

The genes are TRBV5-1 and TRBJ2-1, with 12 bases lining up with TRBD2. With V trimmed by 4 bases and J by 9 bases, 5 bases remained unmatched. CDR1 is SGHRS and CDR2 is YFSETQ in the germline V gene. The CDR3 consists of 14 residues. CDR3 sequence reads: CASSPTSGRGEQFF. CDR3 coding DNA: TGCGCCAGCAGCCCGACTAGCGGGAGAGGTGAGCAGTTCTTC.